Below are 13 T cell receptor beta chains sequenced from a single sample in a study of shared clonotypes between healthy human individuals. Assay: immunoSEQ multiplex PCR; the TCRdb copy retains only in-frame clones and omits some. The sample contains under 750,000 clones, over 55% of which appear only once. Sequencing used memory CD4+ T cells sorted from blood. The subset was: CD45RA-negative fraction. The source of these receptors is a woman aged 30 to 39 in good health.

The V call is TRBV5-1, the J call TRBJ2-1; D is undetermined. Germline CDR1 SGHRS, CDR2 YFSETQ. CDR3 length equals 13 residues. V was trimmed by 4 bases and J by 10 bases, leaving 15 bases between them. CDR3 DNA sequence: TGCGCCAGCAGCGACGGACGATCTCGGGAGCAGTTCTTC. Its translation is CASSDGRSREQFF.

This clone was observed many times. V and J are TRBV1 and TRBJ2-5. TRBV1 is assigned pseudogene status. This CDR3 has 12 residues. Here the CDR3 reads CTSRLYQETQYF. CDR3 nucleotide sequence: TGCACCAGCAGGCTTTACCAAGAGACCCAGTACTTC.

The chain is built from TRBV7-2 and TRBJ2-5, with 8 bases fitting TRBD2. The CDR3 loop spans 16 amino acids. The J segment lost 5 bases and the V segment lost 3 bases, leaving 11 bases of the junction unmatched. Germline CDR1 SGHTA, CDR2 FQGNSA. Here the CDR3 DNA reads TGTGCCAGCAGCTTCAAATTAAGCGGGAGTGGGGAGACCCAGTACTTC. Its translation is CASSFKLSGSGETQYF. Full variable domain (outside the CDR3, taken from reference TRBV7-2 and TRBJ2-5): GAGVSQSPSNKVTEKGKDVELRCDPISGHTALYWYRQSLGQGLEFLIYFQGNSAPDKSGLPSDRFSAERTGGSVSTLTIQRTQQEDSAVYLCASSFKLSGSGETQYFGPGTRLLVL.

This clone was observed a few times. The V call is TRBV18, the J call TRBJ1-1, with a possible D match to TRBD1 (6 bases). The CDR3 length is 16 residues. Germline V gene sequence: CDR1 KGHSH, CDR2 LQKENI. V was cut by 0 bases and J by 0 bases, with 11 bases left in between. CDR3 in amino acids: CASSPPIGTLNTEAFF. CDR3 DNA sequence: TGTGCCAGCTCACCACCTATCGGGACACTGAACACTGAAGCTTTCTTT.

This clone appeared many times. In the same sample, other DNA sequences code for this CDR3. The chain recombines TRBV27 with TRBJ2-5; 12 bases are a match to TRBD2. There are 17 residues in the CDR3. The V gene end was trimmed by 3 bases and the J gene end by 2 bases; junction bases not matched to a gene: 7. Germline CDR1 reads MNHEY; CDR2 reads SMNVEV (reference sequence). This CDR3 is CASSLGLAGGGQETQYF. For the CDR3, the DNA is TGTGCCAGCAGTTTGGGTCTAGCGGGAGGGGGGCAAGAGACCCAGTACTTC.

This clone was observed a handful of times. This specimen includes other DNA sequences encoding the same CDR3. The rearrangement joins TRBV5-1 to TRBJ1-1; TRBD1 might be the D (5 bases). The V gene's germline CDR1 is SGHRS and CDR2 YFSETQ. The V and J ends lost 4 bases and 4 bases respectively, with 14 bases between them. This CDR3 is 14 amino acids long. The CDR3 here is CASSPGTVGTEAFF. The DNA for the CDR3 is TGCGCCAGCAGCCCAGGGACGGTTGGCACTGAAGCTTTCTTT.

The table lists this clone with a few counts. V usage is TRBV19 and J usage is TRBJ1-2; D uncertain. Germline assignment: CDR1 LNHDA and CDR2 SQIVND (reference sequence). V shed 1 base and J shed 7 bases, with 10 bases lying between them. There are 13 residues in the CDR3. CDR3 nucleotides: TGTGCCAGTAGTATAGCCCCGTTGGGTGGCTACACCTTC. The encoded protein is CASSIAPLGGYTF.

This chain uses TRBV28 with TRBJ1-2; D is ambiguous. The CDR3 is 14 residues long. Trimming stripped 1 base from V and 2 bases from J, with 8 bases between. Germline V CDR1 and CDR2: MDHEN, SYDVKM. CDR3 sequence reads: CASSLLQPNYGYTF. CDR3 in DNA: TGTGCCAGCAGTTTATTACAGCCAAACTATGGCTACACCTTC.

This clone was picked up a small number of times. The chain is built from TRBV2 and TRBJ2-7; 7 nucleotides match TRBD2. The CDR3 contains 13 residues. Germline trimming cut 7 bases from V and 7 bases from J; bases unmatched to any gene: 10. Germline values: CDR1 SNHLY, CDR2 FYNNEI. CDR3 sequence (DNA): TGTGCCAGCAAGCGGGGAAACTACGAGGAGCAGTACTTC. It is translated as CASKRGNYEEQYF.

The rearrangement links TRBV4-1 to TRBJ2-5, with 8 bases fitting TRBD2. The J call may be mistaken, given a closer DNA end match to TRBJ2-7. CDR3 length: 17 residues. Germline V gives CDR1 MGHRA, CDR2 YSYEKL. Here the CDR3 reads CASSQAPTRGRMHEQYF. In DNA form, the CDR3 reads TGCGCCAGCAGCCAAGCCCCCACGCGCGGGAGGATGCACGAGCAGTACTTC.

V is TRBV2 and J is TRBJ2-1, with unresolved D. V lost 8 bases and J lost 9, with 17 bases in between. This CDR3 spans 13 amino acids. The germline V gene has CDR1 SNHLY and CDR2 FYNNEI. This CDR3 reads CASSTTRGGEQFF. In nucleotides, the CDR3 is TGTGCCAGCTCTACGACGCGCGGCGGTGAGCAGTTCTTC.

In its sample, this clone was seen once. V usage is TRBV5-6 and J usage is TRBJ1-1; D is unclear. Trimming removed 0 bases at V and 2 bases at J, with 11 bases between. Germline V lookup: CDR1 SGHDT, CDR2 YYEEEE. There are 15 residues in the CDR3. The CDR3 region is CASSLARRSNTEAFF. CDR3 in DNA: TGTGCCAGCAGCTTGGCACGGCGATCTAACACTGAAGCTTTCTTT.

The V and J genes are TRBV19 and TRBJ2-6; 7 bases are a match to TRBD1. There are 17 residues in the CDR3. Germline trimming cut 9 bases from V and 0 bases from J; bases unmatched to any gene: 11. CDR1 and CDR2 (germline): LNHDA, SQIVND (reference sequence). CDR3 protein: CASNRQGPSSGANVLTF. CDR3 DNA sequence: TGTGCCAGCAACCGACAGGGCCCAAGCTCTGGGGCCAACGTCCTGACTTTC.